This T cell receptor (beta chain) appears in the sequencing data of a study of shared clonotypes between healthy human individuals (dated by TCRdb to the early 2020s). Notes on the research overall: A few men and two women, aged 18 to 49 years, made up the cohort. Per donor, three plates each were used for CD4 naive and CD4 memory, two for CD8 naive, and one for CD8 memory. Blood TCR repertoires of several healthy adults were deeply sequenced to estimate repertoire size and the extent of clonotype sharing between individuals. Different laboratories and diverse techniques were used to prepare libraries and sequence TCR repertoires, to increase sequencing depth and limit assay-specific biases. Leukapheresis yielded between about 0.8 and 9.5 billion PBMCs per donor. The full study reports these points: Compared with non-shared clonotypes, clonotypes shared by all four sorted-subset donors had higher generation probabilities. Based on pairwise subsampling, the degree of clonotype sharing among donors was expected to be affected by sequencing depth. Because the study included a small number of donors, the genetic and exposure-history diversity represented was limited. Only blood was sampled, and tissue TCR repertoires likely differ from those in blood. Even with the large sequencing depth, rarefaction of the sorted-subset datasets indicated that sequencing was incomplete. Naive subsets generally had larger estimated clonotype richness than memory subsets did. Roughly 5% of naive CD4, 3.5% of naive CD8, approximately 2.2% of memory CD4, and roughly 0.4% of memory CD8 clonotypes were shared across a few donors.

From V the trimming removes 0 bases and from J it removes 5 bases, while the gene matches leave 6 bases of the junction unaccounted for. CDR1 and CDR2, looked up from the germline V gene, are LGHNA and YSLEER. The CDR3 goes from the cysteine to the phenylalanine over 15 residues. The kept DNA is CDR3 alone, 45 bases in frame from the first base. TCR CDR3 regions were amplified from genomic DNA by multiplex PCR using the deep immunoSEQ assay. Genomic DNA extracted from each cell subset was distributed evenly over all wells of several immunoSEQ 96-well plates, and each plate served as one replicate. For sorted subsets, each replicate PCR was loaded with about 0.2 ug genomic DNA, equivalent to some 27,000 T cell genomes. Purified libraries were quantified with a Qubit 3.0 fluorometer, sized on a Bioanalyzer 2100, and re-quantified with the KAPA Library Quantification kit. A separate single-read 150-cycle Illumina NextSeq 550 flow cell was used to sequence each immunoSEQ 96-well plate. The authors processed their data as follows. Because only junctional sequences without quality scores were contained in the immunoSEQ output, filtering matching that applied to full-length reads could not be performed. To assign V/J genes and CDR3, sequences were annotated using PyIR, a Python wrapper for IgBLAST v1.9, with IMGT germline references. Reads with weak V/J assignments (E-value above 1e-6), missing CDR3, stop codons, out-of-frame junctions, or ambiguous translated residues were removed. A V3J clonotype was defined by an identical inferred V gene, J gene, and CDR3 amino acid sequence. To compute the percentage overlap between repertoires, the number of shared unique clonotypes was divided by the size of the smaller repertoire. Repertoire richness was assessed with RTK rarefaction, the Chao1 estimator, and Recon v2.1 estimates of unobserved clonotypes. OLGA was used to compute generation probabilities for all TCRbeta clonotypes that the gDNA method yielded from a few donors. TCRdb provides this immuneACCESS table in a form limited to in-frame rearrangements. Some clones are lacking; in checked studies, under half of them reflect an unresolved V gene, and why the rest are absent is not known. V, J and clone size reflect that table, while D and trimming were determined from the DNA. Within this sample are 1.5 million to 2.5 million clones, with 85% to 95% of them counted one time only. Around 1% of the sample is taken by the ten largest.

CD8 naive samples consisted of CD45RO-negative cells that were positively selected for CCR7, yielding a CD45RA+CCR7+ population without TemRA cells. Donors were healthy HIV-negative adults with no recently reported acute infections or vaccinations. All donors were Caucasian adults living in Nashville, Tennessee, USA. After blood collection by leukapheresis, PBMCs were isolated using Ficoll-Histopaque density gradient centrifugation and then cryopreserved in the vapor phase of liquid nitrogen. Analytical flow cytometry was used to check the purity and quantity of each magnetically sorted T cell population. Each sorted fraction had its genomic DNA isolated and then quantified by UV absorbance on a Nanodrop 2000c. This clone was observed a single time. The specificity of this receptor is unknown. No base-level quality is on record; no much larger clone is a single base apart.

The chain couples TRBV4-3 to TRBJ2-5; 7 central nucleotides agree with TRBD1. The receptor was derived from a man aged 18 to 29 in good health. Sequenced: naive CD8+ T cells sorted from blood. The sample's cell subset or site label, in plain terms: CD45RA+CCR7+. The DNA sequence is TGCGCCAGCAGCCAAGAACCTGGACAGGTTGAGACCCAGTACTTC. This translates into CASSQEPGQVETQYF.